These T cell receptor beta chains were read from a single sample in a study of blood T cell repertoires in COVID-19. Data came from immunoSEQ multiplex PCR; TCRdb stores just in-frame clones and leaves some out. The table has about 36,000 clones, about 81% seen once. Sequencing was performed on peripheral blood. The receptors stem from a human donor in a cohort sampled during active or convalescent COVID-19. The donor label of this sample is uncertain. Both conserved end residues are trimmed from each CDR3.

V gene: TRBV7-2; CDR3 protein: ASSLVGTGGARSPLH
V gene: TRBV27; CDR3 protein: ASSPLSRGAHQPQH
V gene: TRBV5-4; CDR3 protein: ASSLKGQGYNSPLH
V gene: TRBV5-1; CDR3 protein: ASSLTTGSYNEQF
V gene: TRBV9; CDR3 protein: ASSVDGTEAF
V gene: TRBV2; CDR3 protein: ASSRTPQGRGKLF
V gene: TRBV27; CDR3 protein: ASSSTGPDTEAF
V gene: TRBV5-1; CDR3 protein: ASSLGVDASEQF
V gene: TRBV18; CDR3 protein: ASSPGEGQAF
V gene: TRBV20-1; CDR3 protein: SASLWGRIGTDTQY
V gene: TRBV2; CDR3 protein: ASRGTETYEQY
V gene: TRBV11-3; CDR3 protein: ASSLSLGTYEQY
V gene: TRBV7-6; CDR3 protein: ASSPGTSGLDEQF
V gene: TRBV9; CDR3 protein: ASSVLSGVYNEQF
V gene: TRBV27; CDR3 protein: ASSFGTSGSSYNEQF
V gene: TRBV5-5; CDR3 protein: ASSLDSYYNSPLH
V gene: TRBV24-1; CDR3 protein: ATSEPGQGTSTDTQY
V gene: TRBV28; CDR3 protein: ASRSEQGWYTEAF
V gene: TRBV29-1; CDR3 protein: SVEVPGQGYGNTIY
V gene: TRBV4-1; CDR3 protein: ASSQEERDNEQF
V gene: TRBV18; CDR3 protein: ASSPTGGNPTYNEQF
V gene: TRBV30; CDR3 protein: AWSADRYEQY
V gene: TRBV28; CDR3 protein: ASTSWRGQGSGNTIY
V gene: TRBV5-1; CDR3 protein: ASSRSSSSTGELF